This TCR beta chain was retrieved from a study of shared clonotypes between healthy human individuals. At the level of the study: Two female and a few male donors aged 18 to 49 were enrolled.

Looked up from germline, CDR1 is SQVTM and CDR2 is ANQGSEA. The V gene lost 7 bases and the J gene lost 0 bases, with 4 bases spanning the gap. The CDR3 runs to 11 residues. Comments on this clone: The antigen is not known.

Deep was the level at which the assay was run. Clones were sequenced by immunoSEQ multiplex PCR, and TCRdb holds only the in-frame ones, with some missing. The repertoire has some 1.1 million clones, 60% to 80% of them found once; the top ten carry approximately 0.9%. General study points: The expectation was that sequencing depth would affect clonotype sharing among donors. Only blood was sampled; tissue repertoires likely differ.

Sequencing was carried out using memory CD4+ T cells from PBMCs. Subset indicated: CD45RA-negative fraction. The V gene is TRBV29-1, the J gene TRBJ1-3; no reliable D call. The origin of this receptor is a man younger than 35 in good health. Some clones in this sample may be carry-over from other donors' samples. As DNA, the CDR3 is TGCAGCGGGGGCTCTGGAAACACCATATATTTT. It translates to CSGGSGNTIYF.